This T cell receptor (beta chain) was captured in a study of cytomegalovirus exposure and HLA in healthy donors. Germline V gene data show CDR1 as SGHTA and CDR2 as FQGNSA. After removal of 2 bases from V and 7 bases from J, the junction contained 14 bases not matched to a gene. This CDR3 region has 17 residues. The PCR was carried out with 60 Vbeta primers and 13 Jbeta primers. Measured with immunoSEQ multiplex PCR; TCRdb has only the in-frame clones, and not every one. The table records about 120,000 clones, about 80% of them present only once. Specimen: PBMCs. The chain has TRBV7-2 and TRBJ2-1, with 7 bases lining up with TRBD2. The source of this sequence is a man aged 25 to 40 in good health and CMV-seropositive. The CDR3 DNA sequence: TGTGCCAGCAGCTTACGGTCAAACCGACTAGCACCAAATGAGCAGTTCTTC. It translates to CASSLRSNRLAPNEQFF.